This entry concerns a single T cell receptor (beta chain). TCRdb's table, derived via immunoSEQ multiplex PCR, lists solely in-frame clones and lacks some. The data show some 630,000 clones, with approximately 96% seen just once and about 0.12% held by the top ten. The CDR3 spans 17 residues. The V segment lost 5 bases and the J segment 3 bases; nucleotides outside the gene matches: 11. CDR1 is MDHEN and CDR2 is SYDVKM in the germline V gene. It was CD45RO-negative cells, positively selected for CCR7, that made up naive CD8 cells, with terminally differentiated effector memory CD45RA+ cells excluded. The sample belongs to a study of shared clonotypes between healthy human individuals.

This chain joins TRBV28 and TRBJ2-3; 10 bases fit TRBD1. The material sequenced was naive CD8+ T cells sorted from blood. This sequence originates from a woman in her twenties or thirties in good health. CDR3 region: CASSINSGTGVTDTQYF. CDR3 nucleotide sequence: TGTGCCAGCAGTATAAATTCGGGGACAGGGGTAACAGATACGCAGTATTTT.